One and the same sample provided the 17 T cell receptor beta chains below, sequenced in a study of blood T cell repertoires in COVID-19. Some clones are missing from TCRdb's copy, which holds only in-frame ones; the method was immunoSEQ multiplex PCR. The sample includes around 280,000 clones, around nine tenths of them seen just once. Sequencing used peripheral blood. Receptor source: a man between 65 and 85 years old with acute or convalescent COVID-19.

The chain has TRBV5-4 and TRBJ2-2; TRBD2 aligns across 8 bases. Germline-derived CDR1 and CDR2 are SGHNT and YYREEE (reference sequence). This CDR3 spans 17 amino acids. V shed 0 bases and J 0 bases; nucleotides not matched to a gene: 4. As DNA, the CDR3 is TGTGCCAGCAGCTTGGGCGGCGGGAGGACGAACACCGGGGAGCTGTTTTTT. Its protein product is CASSLGGGRTNTGELFF.

The chain carries TRBV5-1 and TRBJ1-1; D may be TRBD1 (6 bases). Per the germline V gene, CDR1 is SGHRS and CDR2 is YFSETQ. Deletions cut 4 bases from V and 0 bases from J, with 13 bases between. The CDR3 loop spans 15 amino acids. CDR3 DNA: TGCGCCAGCAGCATCCTACAGGGCCTGAACACTGAAGCTTTCTTT. Encoded protein: CASSILQGLNTEAFF.

The rearrangement joins TRBV4-3 to TRBJ1-6; the match to TRBD1 covers 8 bases. Germline CDR1 reads LGHNA; CDR2 reads YSLEER. The J segment lost 10 bases and the V segment lost 0 bases, leaving 8 bases of the junction unmatched. CDR3 length equals 16 residues. The CDR3: CASSQEVSAGGSPLHF. In DNA, the CDR3 is TGCGCCAGCAGCCAAGAGGTATCAGCAGGGGGCTCACCCCTCCACTTT.

The chain has TRBV6-1 and TRBJ2-3; TRBD2 might be the D (5 bases). The CDR3 length is 17 residues. V was cut by 4 bases and J by 6 bases, with 23 bases left in between. Germline assignment: CDR1 MNHNS and CDR2 SASEGT. Written as DNA, the CDR3 is TGTGCCAGCAGTGTTGACCCTTTACGGGTAATAGCGGATACGCAGTATTTT. This sequence encodes CASSVDPLRVIADTQYF.

The chain carries TRBV19 and TRBJ2-5, with 10 bases matching TRBD2. The CDR3 runs to 16 residues. Germline loops: CDR1 LNHDA, CDR2 SQIVND (reference sequence). After removal of 1 base from V and 5 bases from J, the junction contained 7 bases not matched to a gene. The CDR3 DNA is TGTGCCAGTAGTATAGGAGCTAGCGGGAGAGGGGAGACCCAGTACTTC. Translation gives CASSIGASGRGETQYF.

CDR3 residues: CATSDPFGQAGGNEQFF. The CDR3 DNA follows: TGTGCCACCAGTGACCCGTTCGGCCAGGCCGGGGGCAATGAGCAGTTCTTC. The chain carries TRBV24-1 and TRBJ2-1, with a possible D match to TRBD2 (6 bases). Germline V CDR1 and CDR2: KGHDR, SFDVKD. The V end was cut by 4 bases, the J end by 6 bases, with 21 bases between. The CDR3 spans 17 residues.

The genes are TRBV6-1 and TRBJ2-5; maybe TRBD1 (6 bases). Per the germline V gene, CDR1 is MNHNS and CDR2 is SASEGT. Between the trimmed V and J ends, which lost 1 base and 2 bases, there was a span of 11 bases. The CDR3 covers 15 residues. CDR3 bases: TGTGCCAGCAGTGAAGGGCGGACAGAACAAGAGACCCAGTACTTC. Translating it yields CASSEGRTEQETQYF.

This clone showed up just once. This specimen includes other DNA sequences encoding the same CDR3. The chain combines TRBV9 with TRBJ2-3, with a possible D match to TRBD1 (6 bases). Germline V gives CDR1 SGDLS, CDR2 YYNGEE. The CDR3 consists of 14 residues. Trimming stripped 2 bases from V and 2 bases from J, with 9 bases between. The CDR3 protein is CASSVTGHTDTQYF. The CDR3 region has the DNA TGTGCCAGCAGCGTGACAGGCCACACAGATACGCAGTATTTT.

The rearrangement joins TRBV14 to TRBJ1-6, with 8 bases that match TRBD1. Trimming at V came to 5 bases and at J to 4 bases, leaving 13 bases not matched to a gene. CDR1 and CDR2 from the germline V gene are SGHDN and FVKESK. The CDR3 is 18 residues long. CDR3 region: CASSDTDRVGQYNSPLHF. As DNA, the CDR3 is TGTGCCAGCAGCGATACGGACAGGGTCGGGCAATATAATTCACCCCTCCACTTT.

The V gene is TRBV28, the J gene TRBJ1-2; TRBD1 aligns across 9 bases. This CDR3 has 16 amino acids. Germline CDR1 MDHEN, CDR2 SYDVKM. The trim removed 3 bases at V and 0 bases at J, leaving 5 bases unmatched. The CDR3 loop is CASSLGGQGSNYGYTF. Written as DNA, the CDR3 is TGTGCCAGCAGTTTGGGGGGACAGGGATCTAACTATGGCTACACCTTC.

V and J are TRBV7-2 and TRBJ1-2; 11 bases line up with TRBD1. The CDR3 extends over 15 amino acids. Per germline, CDR1 SGHTA and CDR2 FQGNSA. The J segment lost 8 bases and the V segment lost 5 bases, leaving 10 bases of the junction unmatched. The CDR3 loop reads CASSTSGTGGRGYTF. CDR3 DNA sequence: TGTGCCAGCAGCACATCCGGGACAGGGGGTCGGGGCTACACCTTC.

The chain couples TRBV7-9 to TRBJ2-2; D is undetermined. V lost 5 bases to trimming and J lost 4 bases, with 8 bases between them. Germline assignment: CDR1 SEHNR and CDR2 FQNEAQ (reference sequence). The CDR3 consists of 13 residues. Here the CDR3 DNA reads TGTGCCAGCAGCCGCCCGAGCACCGGGGAGCTGTTTTTT. Encoded protein: CASSRPSTGELFF.

The gene calls are TRBV18 and TRBJ1-1, with a possible D match to TRBD1 (6 bases). This CDR3 contains 14 residues. Trimming stripped 3 bases from V and 2 bases from J, with 10 bases between. Germline values: CDR1 KGHSH, CDR2 LQKENI. The CDR3 DNA is TGTGCCAGCTCACCCCGGACAGATAACACTGAAGCTTTCTTT. This sequence encodes CASSPRTDNTEAFF.

The chain links TRBV5-1 to TRBJ1-4; TRBD1 matches at 9 bases. The ends lost 3 bases at V and 9 bases at J; junction bases unmatched: 6. This CDR3 contains 14 residues. Germline V CDR1 and CDR2: SGHRS, YFSETQ. The CDR3 nucleotides read TGCGCCAGCAGCTCCCCCGGGACAGGGCAAAAACTGTTTTTT. It specifies CASSSPGTGQKLFF.

This clone was counted a single time. This chain joins TRBV5-1 and TRBJ2-7; 7 nucleotides match TRBD1. The CDR3 sequence is 15 residues long. Germline CDR1 is SGHRS and CDR2 is YFSETQ. With V trimmed by 3 bases and J by 0 bases, 6 bases remained unmatched. Written as DNA, the CDR3 is TGCGCCAGCAGCTGGGGAGACAGGGCCTCCTACGAGCAGTACTTC. Translation: CASSWGDRASYEQYF.

The CDR3 DNA is TGTGCCAGCAGCCTCGGGACAGGCAACAATCAGCCCCAGCATTTT. This encodes CASSLGTGNNQPQHF. The gene calls are TRBV28 and TRBJ1-5; 8 bases are shared with TRBD1. The CDR3 sequence is 15 residues long. V shed 6 bases and J 3 bases; nucleotides not matched to a gene: 7. The germline V gene has CDR1 MDHEN and CDR2 SYDVKM.

The rearrangement links TRBV18 to TRBJ2-2; 7 bases match TRBD1. The length of the CDR3 is 16 residues. Germline assignment: CDR1 KGHSH and CDR2 LQKENI. V lost 9 bases to trimming and J lost 2 bases; unmatched junction nucleotides: 12. The CDR3 DNA sequence: TGTGCCAGTAGATACTCCGGGACAGTCAACACCGGGGAGCTGTTTTTT. It yields the protein CASRYSGTVNTGELFF.